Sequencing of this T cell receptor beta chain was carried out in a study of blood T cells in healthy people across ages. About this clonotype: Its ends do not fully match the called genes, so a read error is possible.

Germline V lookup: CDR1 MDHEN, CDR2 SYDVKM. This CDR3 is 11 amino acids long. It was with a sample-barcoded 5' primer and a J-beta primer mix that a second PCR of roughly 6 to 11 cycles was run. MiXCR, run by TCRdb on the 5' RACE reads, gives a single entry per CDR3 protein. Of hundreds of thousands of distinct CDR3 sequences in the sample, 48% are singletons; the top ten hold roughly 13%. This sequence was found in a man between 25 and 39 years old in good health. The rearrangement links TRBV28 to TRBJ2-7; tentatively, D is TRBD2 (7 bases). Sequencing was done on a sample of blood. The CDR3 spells CAGSAGAEQYF. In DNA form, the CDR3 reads TGTGCCGGCAGTGCGGGGGCCGAGCAGTACTTC.